The rows below give T cell receptor beta chains drawn from one sample of a study of blood T cell repertoires in COVID-19. Some clones are missing from TCRdb's copy, which holds only in-frame ones; the method was immunoSEQ multiplex PCR. The sample lists around 300,000 clones; around 90% were seen once. The sample was peripheral blood. These receptors originate from a woman aged 40 to 50 who had recovered from COVID-19. Both conserved end residues are part of each CDR3. A D gene is named only where the DNA matches it firmly. Size tells how often a clone was seen (once, few, many) or the class of an expanded clone, and some rows leave it out.

>TRBV2|-|TRBJ2-5|17|once
CASREGRETLLQETQYF
TGTGCCAGCAGGGAGGGTCGGGAAACCCTTCTACAAGAGACCCAGTACTTC
>TRBV28|TRBD2|TRBJ2-7|16|-
CASSQPGLAGSYEQYF
TGTGCCAGCAGCCAGCCGGGACTAGCGGGGTCCTACGAGCAGTACTTC
>TRBV19|-|TRBJ1-2|11|once
CASLIRDGYTF
TGTGCCAGCCTAATCAGGGATGGCTACACCTTC
>TRBV27|TRBD2|TRBJ2-7|15|-
CASSYGRVVFDEQYF
TGTGCCAGCAGTTACGGGAGGGTGGTTTTCGACGAGCAGTACTTC
>TRBV29-1|TRBD1|TRBJ2-7|12|-
CSVEGQAYEQYF
TGCAGCGTGGAGGGACAGGCCTACGAGCAGTACTTC
>TRBV19|TRBD1|TRBJ1-2|15|many
CASSSGQGASYGYTF
TGTGCCAGTAGTTCCGGACAGGGGGCCTCCTATGGCTACACCTTC
>TRBV27|-|TRBJ2-7|13|-
CASSLTQGTEQYF
TGTGCCAGCAGTTTAACACAGGGCACCGAGCAGTACTTC
>TRBV4-2|TRBD2|TRBJ2-1|16|-
CASSQETSGSLYEQFF
TGTGCCAGCAGCCAAGAGACTAGCGGGAGTTTGTATGAGCAGTTCTTC
>TRBV18|-|TRBJ2-1|14|few
CASSPSGLGNEQFF
TGTGCCAGCTCACCTAGCGGTCTAGGGAATGAGCAGTTCTTC
>TRBV6-5|-|TRBJ1-1|11|few
CASSFAERAFF
TGTGCCAGCAGTTTCGCCGAACGGGCTTTCTTT